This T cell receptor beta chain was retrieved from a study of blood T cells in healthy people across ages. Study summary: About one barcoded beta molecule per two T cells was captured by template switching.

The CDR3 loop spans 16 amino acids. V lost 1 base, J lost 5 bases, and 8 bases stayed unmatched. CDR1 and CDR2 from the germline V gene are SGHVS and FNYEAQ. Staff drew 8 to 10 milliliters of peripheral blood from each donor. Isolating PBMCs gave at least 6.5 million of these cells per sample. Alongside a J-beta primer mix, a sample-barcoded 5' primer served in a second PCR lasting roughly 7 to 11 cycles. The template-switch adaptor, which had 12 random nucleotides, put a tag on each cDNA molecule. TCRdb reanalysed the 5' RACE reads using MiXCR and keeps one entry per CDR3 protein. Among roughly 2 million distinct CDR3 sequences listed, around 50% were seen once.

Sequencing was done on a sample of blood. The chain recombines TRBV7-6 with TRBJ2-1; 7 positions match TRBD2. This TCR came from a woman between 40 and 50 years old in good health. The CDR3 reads CASSLVVAGRNNEQFF. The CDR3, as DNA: TGTGCCAGCAGCTTAGTAGTAGCGGGCCGGAACAATGAGCAGTTCTTC.